The 14 T cell receptor beta chains presented below share a single source sample, sequenced in a study of CD8+CD57+ T cells in acquired aplastic anemia. For CDR3 and TCR beta VDJ profiling, genomic DNA was the template used. TCRdb analysed the reads with MiXCR anew, one entry per CDR3 protein. The data hold around 430,000 distinct CDR3 sequences, with around 32% observed a single time. Selection for sequencing was limited to patients who had shown CD8+CD57+ cell expansion by flow cytometry. The specimen was sorted CD4+, CD8+, or CD8+CD57+ T cells (not recorded which) from PBMCs. All receptors come from a human donor with aplastic anemia.

This chain joins TRBV2 and TRBJ2-1; D gene ambiguous. The CDR3 is 14 residues long. Germline V gene sequence: CDR1 SNHLY, CDR2 FYNNEI. The V end lost 4 bases, the J end lost 5 bases, and 12 bases lay between the germline ends. In DNA form, the CDR3 reads TGTGCCAGCAGTGCAATCCGGGTCAACAATGAGCAGTTCTTC. Its translation is CASSAIRVNNEQFF.

Ten or more counts support this clonotype. This sequence joins TRBV10-2 and TRBJ1-2, with a tentative D call TRBD1 (6 bases). The CDR3 is made up of 13 amino acids. Germline V gene lookup returns CDR1 WSHSY and CDR2 SAAADI. V lost 6 bases and J lost 4, with 12 bases in between. In DNA form, the CDR3 reads TGCGCCAGCAGAGCGACAGGACTCTATGGCTACACCTTC. It codes for CASRATGLYGYTF.

The rearrangement links TRBV30 to TRBJ1-2, with D perhaps TRBD1 (5 bases). The CDR3 extends over 11 amino acids. Trimming took 8 bases from V and 2 from J, leaving 9 bases between them. Germline CDR1 is GTSNPN and CDR2 is SVGIG (reference sequence). The CDR3 DNA sequence: TGTGCCGCCGGGGGGAACTATGGCTACACCTTC. This sequence encodes CAAGGNYGYTF.

This sequence joins TRBV30 and TRBJ2-1; tentatively, D is TRBD2 (6 bases). Germline values: CDR1 GTSNPN, CDR2 SVGIG (reference sequence). The CDR3 totals 10 residues. V was pared by 8 bases and J by 7 bases, with 9 bases between. The CDR3 region is CAGGWNEQFF. In DNA form, the CDR3 reads TGTGCCGGAGGGTGGAATGAGCAGTTCTTC.

V usage is TRBV11-2 and J usage is TRBJ2-1; 15 bases map to TRBD2. In germline, CDR1 is SGHAT, CDR2 FQNNGV. CDR3 length: 20 residues. After removal of 2 bases from V and 5 bases from J, the junction contained 13 bases not matched to a gene. The CDR3 loop reads CASSLPSGTSGGPKHNEQFF. The CDR3 DNA reads TGTGCCAGCAGCTTACCGTCCGGGACTAGCGGGGGGCCAAAGCACAATGAGCAGTTCTTC.

This clonotype was found many times. The gene calls are TRBV25-1 and TRBJ2-5, with 8 bases that match TRBD2. Trimming removed 3 bases from V and 0 bases from J; junction bases left unmatched: 6. There are 16 residues in the CDR3. Per the germline V gene, CDR1 is MGHDK and CDR2 is SYGVNS. The CDR3 DNA sequence: TGTGCCAGCAGTGAGGCTAGCGGGTTTTACCAAGAGACCCAGTACTTC. It translates to CASSEASGFYQETQYF. Full variable domain (rest looked up from reference TRBV25-1 and TRBJ2-5): EADIYQTPRYLVIGTGKKITLECSQTMGHDKMYWYQQDPGMELHLIHYSYGVNSTEKGDLSSESTVSRIRTEHFPLTLESARPSHTSQYLCASSEASGFYQETQYFGPGTRLLVL.

The gene calls are TRBV19 and TRBJ1-6, with D possibly matching TRBD1 (5 bases). Germline V gene lookup returns CDR1 LNHDA and CDR2 SQIVND (reference sequence). The CDR3 has 16 residues. Trimming removed 9 bases from V and 5 bases from J, with 20 bases in between. The CDR3 bases are TGTGCCAGCAGTTACCAGCAGGGTTGGAATAATTCACCCCTCCACTTT. Amino acids: CASSYQQGWNNSPLHF.

This clonotype was counted many times. The J gene is TRBJ2-3, the V gene TRBV24-1; no clear D gene. CDR1 and CDR2 from the germline V gene are KGHDR and SFDVKD. The ends were cut back, 9 bases at V and 4 bases at J, with 19 bases in the middle. The length of the CDR3 is 15 residues. CDR3 sequence: CATRKGTSVSDTQYF. The DNA of the CDR3 is TGTGCCACCCGTAAAGGAACATCGGTTTCAGATACGCAGTATTTT.

A few counts support this clonotype. CDR3 in amino acids: CASSLGQGLSRQETQYF. As DNA, the CDR3 is TGTGCCAGCAGCTTGGGACAGGGGTTGAGTAGGCAAGAGACCCAGTACTTC. V usage is TRBV11-3 and J usage is TRBJ2-5, with 10 nucleotides matching TRBD1. V was clipped by 3 bases and J by 2 bases; unmatched bases: 9. The CDR3 is made up of 17 amino acids. The germline V gene has CDR1 SGHNT and CDR2 YENEEA.

This clonotype came up a few times. The chain has TRBV2 and TRBJ2-7; possibly TRBD1 for D (5 bases). CDR3 size: 13 residues. In germline, CDR1 is SNHLY, CDR2 FYNNEI. Trimming took 5 bases from V and 4 from J, leaving 12 bases between them. The CDR3 here is CASSLKTEYEQYF. The CDR3, as DNA: TGTGCCAGCAGTTTAAAGACAGAGTACGAGCAGTACTTC. Full variable domain (missing parts from reference TRBV2 and TRBJ2-7): EPEVTQTPSHQVTQMGQEVILRCVPISNHLYFYWYRQILGQKVEFLVSFYNNEISEKSEIFDDQFSVERPDGSNFTLKIRSTKLEDSAMYFCASSLKTEYEQYFGPGTRLTVT.

This clonotype has a count of ten or more. The rearrangement uses TRBV10-3 and TRBJ1-3, with no clear D. CDR1 and CDR2 from the germline V gene are ENHRY and SYGVKD. This CDR3 has 16 amino acids. V was cut by 0 bases and J by 4 bases, with 13 bases left in between. CDR3 DNA: TGTGCCATCAGTGAGTCGTCGGGTTCGTCCGGAAACACCATATATTTT. Translating gives CAISESSGSSGNTIYF.

Comment on this clonotype: A read error is possible here, since a much larger clone lies one base away. This CDR3 is missing its conserved last phenylalanine or tryptophan, likely due to a read error. The chain recombines TRBV20-1 with TRBJ1-2; 8 bases line up with TRBD1. CDR1 DFQATT and CDR2 SNEGSKA come from the germline V gene (reference sequence). This CDR3 has 13 residues. J gave up 11 bases and V 3 bases, and 11 bases lay outside the gene matches. As DNA, the CDR3 is TGCAGTGCTAGTGGGTCGGGGACAGGCGGGTACACCTCC. Its protein is CSASGSGTGGYTS.

The chain couples TRBV4-2 to TRBJ1-2; D uncertain. V lost 0 bases and J lost 1, with 12 bases in between. The CDR3 contains 16 residues. CDR1 and CDR2 from the germline V gene are LGHNA and YNFKEQ. The CDR3 reads CASSQDPGNLNYGYTF. Written as DNA, the CDR3 is TGTGCCAGCAGCCAAGATCCGGGCAATCTTAACTATGGCTACACCTTC.

This clonotype was seen once. Mismatch with germline at one junction end may stem from a read error. The chain recombines TRBV24-1 with TRBJ1-5; possibly TRBD1 for D (5 bases). The CDR3 has 9 amino acids. Germline CDR1 reads KGHDR; CDR2 reads SFDVKD. CDR3 sequence: CATSEPRQF. In nucleotides, the CDR3 is TGTGCCACCAGTGAACCTAGACAGTTT.